The clone carrying this T cell receptor beta chain has only a few counts. Its matching antigen is unknown. The sample originates from a study of T-cell reconstitution after alpha-beta-depleted transplantation in children. Unique molecular identifiers were used in preparing the TCRbeta library. TCRdb redid the calling of the PCR reads with MiXCR, one entry per CDR3 protein. The sample lists approximately 800,000 distinct CDR3 sequences; 16% were seen once. General study results and limits: By about two months after transplant, alpha-beta T cells reportedly arose from several hundred graft clones that had expanded. Surviving recipient T cells and thymic progenitors underlay high day-60 TCRbeta diversity in some patients.

V was pared by 1 base and J by 16 bases, with 17 bases between. The CDR3 covers 13 residues. CDR1 is SEHNR, CDR2 FQNEAQ, per germline (reference sequence). This TCR derives from a male patient younger than 18 who had a stem cell transplant for acute lymphoblastic leukemia, so the T cells may come from the graft donor. The rearrangement joins TRBV7-9 to TRBJ2-1; D is possibly TRBD1 (5 bases). The source material was PBMCs, mostly from graft donor cells, sampled 360 days after TCRalphabeta/CD19-depleted stem cell transplant. The CDR3 reads CASSLEVWSGAFF. The CDR3 nucleotides read TGTGCCAGCAGCTTAGAAGTTTGGTCTGGGGCCTTCTTC.